This T cell receptor beta chain was recorded in a study of T cell repertoires in cytomegalovirus infection. Study-level information: Through public TCR beta signatures, both CMV infection and matching HLA type were indicated.

Turning to this clonotype: The antigen is not known.

TCRdb passed the reads through MiXCR, listing each CDR3 protein once. The sample holds a few hundred thousand distinct CDR3 sequences, about 44% seen once. The junction had 2 bases not matched to a gene; V was cut back by 3 bases and J by 1 base. The CDR3 runs 15 residues. The sample here was cultured PBMCs, taken from culture after CMV antigen stimulation. V is TRBV12-3 or TRBV12-4 and J is TRBJ2-3, with TRBD2 matching 9 bases. This TCR was recovered from a human donor in good health (CMV status not recorded). Some clones in this sample may be carry-over from other donors' samples. The DNA for the CDR3 is TGTGCCAGCAGTTTCGCGGGAGGGGGCACAGATACGCAGTATTTT. Amino acids: CASSFAGGGTDTQYF.